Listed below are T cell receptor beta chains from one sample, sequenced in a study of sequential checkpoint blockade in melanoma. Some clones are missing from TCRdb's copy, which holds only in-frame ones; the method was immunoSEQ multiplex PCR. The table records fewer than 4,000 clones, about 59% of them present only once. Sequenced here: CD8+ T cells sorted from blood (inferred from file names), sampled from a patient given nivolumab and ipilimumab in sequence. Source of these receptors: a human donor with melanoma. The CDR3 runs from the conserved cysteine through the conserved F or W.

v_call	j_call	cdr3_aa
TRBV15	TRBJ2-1	CATSGVTYNEQFF
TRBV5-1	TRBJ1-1	CASSPGQGFILNTEAFF
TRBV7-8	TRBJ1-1	CASSLEQGHPEAFF
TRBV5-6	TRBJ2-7	CASSGGDRDAYEQYF
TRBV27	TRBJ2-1	CASSWTGANEQFF
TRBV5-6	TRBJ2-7	CASSNIRVFEQYF
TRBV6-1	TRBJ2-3	CASSEFLTGGADTQYF
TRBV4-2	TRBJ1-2	CASSQGDNYGYTF
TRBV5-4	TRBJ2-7	CASSLGGEAYYEQYF
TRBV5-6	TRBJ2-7	CASERTTGASYEQYF
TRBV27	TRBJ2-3	CASSMGLAGADTQYF
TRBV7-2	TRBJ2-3	CASSLSSGGRTDTQYF
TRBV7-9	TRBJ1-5	CASSLGVQPQHF
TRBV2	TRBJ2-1	CASSGRQGVNNEQFF
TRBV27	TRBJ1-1	CASSLSVKGDLSFF
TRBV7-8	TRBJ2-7	CASSLASPEQYF
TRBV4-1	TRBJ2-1	CASSQGAQVGWQFF
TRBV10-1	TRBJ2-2	CASSLGTGELFF
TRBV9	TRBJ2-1	CASSALARAGGDNEQFF
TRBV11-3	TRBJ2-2	CASSLLQVYTGELFF
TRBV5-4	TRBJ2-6	CASSFPSGAGANVLTF
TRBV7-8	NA	CASSPGTGQYEQYF
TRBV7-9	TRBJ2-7	CASSQEGGRAYEQYF
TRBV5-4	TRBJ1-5	CASSLVVGPGYQPQHF
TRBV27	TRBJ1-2	CASSLSTGNYGYTF
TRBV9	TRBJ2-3	CASSVVGLAGGRDTQYF
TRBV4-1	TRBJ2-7	CASSQASGPSYEQYF
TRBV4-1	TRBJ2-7	CASSQETSGSRYEQYF
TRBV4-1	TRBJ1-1	CASSQEGVGWTEAFF
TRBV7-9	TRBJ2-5	CASEGSETQYF
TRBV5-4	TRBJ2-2	CASSFYNGGLTGELFF
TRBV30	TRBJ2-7	CAWSVSGEQYF